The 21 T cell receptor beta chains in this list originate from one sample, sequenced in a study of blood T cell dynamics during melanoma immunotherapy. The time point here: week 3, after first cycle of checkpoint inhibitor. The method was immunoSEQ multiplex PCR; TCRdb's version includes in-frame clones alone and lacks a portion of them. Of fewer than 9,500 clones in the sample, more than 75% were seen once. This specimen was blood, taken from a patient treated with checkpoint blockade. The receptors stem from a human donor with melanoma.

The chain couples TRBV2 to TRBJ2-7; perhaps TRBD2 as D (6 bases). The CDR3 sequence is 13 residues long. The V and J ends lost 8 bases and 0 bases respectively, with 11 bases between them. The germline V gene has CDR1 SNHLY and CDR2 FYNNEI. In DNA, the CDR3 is TGTGCCAGCCGGGACTGGCACTCCTACGAGCAGTACTTC. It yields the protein CASRDWHSYEQYF.

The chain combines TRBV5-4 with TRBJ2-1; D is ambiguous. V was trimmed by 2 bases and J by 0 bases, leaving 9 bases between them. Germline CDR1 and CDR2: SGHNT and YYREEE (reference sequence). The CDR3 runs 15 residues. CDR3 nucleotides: TGTGCCAGCAGCTTTAGACATGGCTCCTACAATGAGCAGTTCTTC. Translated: CASSFRHGSYNEQFF. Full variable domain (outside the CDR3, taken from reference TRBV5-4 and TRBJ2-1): ETGVTQSPTHLIKTRGQQVTLRCSSQSGHNTVSWYQQALGQGPQFIFQYYREEENGRGNFPPRFSGLQFPNYSSELNVNALELDDSALYLCASSFRHGSYNEQFFGPGTRLTVL.

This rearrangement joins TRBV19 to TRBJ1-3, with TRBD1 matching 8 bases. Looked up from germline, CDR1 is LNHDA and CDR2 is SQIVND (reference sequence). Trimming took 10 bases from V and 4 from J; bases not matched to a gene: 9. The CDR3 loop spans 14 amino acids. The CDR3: CATYPRGQGNTIYF. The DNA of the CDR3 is TGTGCCACCTATCCCAGGGGGCAAGGAAACACCATATATTTT.

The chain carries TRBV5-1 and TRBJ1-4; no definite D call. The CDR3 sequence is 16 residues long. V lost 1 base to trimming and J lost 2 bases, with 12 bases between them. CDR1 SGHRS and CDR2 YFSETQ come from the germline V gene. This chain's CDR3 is CASSLSPDGTNEKLFF. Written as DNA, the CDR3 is TGCGCCAGCAGCTTGAGCCCGGACGGGACTAATGAAAAACTGTTTTTT.

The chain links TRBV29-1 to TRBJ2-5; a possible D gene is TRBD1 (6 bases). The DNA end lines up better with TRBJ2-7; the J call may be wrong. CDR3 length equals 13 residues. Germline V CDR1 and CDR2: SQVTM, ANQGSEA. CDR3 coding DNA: TGCAGCGCAGCTCGACAGGCGTCCTACGAGCAGTACTTC. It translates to CSAARQASYEQYF.

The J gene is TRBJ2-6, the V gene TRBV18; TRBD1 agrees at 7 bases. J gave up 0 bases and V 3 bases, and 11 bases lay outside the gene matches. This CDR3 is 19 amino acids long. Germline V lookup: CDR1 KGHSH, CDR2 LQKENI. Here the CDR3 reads CASSPLTGQRTSGANVLTF. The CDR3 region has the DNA TGTGCCAGCTCACCCCTGACAGGGCAACGTACCTCTGGGGCCAACGTCCTGACTTTC. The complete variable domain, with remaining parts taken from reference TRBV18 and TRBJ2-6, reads NAGVMQNPRHLVRRRGQEARLRCSPMKGHSHVYWYRQLPEEGLKFMVYLQKENIIDESGMPKERFSAEFPKEGPSILRIQQVVRGDSAAYFCASSPLTGQRTSGANVLTFGAGSRLTVL.

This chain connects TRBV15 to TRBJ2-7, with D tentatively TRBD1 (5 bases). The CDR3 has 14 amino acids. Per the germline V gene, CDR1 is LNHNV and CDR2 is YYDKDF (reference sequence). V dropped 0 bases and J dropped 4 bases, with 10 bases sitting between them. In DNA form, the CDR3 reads TGTGCCACCAGCAGAGATAGCACAGGATACGAGCAGTACTTC. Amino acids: CATSRDSTGYEQYF.

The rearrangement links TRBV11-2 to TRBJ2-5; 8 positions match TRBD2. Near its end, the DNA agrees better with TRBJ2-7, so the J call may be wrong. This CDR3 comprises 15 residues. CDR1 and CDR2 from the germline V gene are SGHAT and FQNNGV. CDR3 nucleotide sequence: TGTGCCAGCAGCCCCGGGAGGGGACTCTCCTACGAGCAGTACTTC. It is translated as CASSPGRGLSYEQYF.

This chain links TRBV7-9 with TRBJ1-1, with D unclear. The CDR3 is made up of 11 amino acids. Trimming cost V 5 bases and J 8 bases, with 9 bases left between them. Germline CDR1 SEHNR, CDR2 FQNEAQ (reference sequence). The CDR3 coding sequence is TGTGCCAGCAGCGTTACATTGGAAGCTTTCTTT. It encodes CASSVTLEAFF.

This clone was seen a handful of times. The CDR3 loop reads CASSESPNQPQHF. The DNA for the CDR3 is TGCGCCAGCAGTGAGTCTCCCAATCAGCCCCAGCATTTT. The chain carries TRBV10-1 and TRBJ1-5; D is uncertain. Germline CDR1 is WNHNN and CDR2 is SYGVQD (reference sequence). The V and J ends lost 0 bases and 3 bases respectively, with 3 bases between them. This CDR3 has 13 amino acids.

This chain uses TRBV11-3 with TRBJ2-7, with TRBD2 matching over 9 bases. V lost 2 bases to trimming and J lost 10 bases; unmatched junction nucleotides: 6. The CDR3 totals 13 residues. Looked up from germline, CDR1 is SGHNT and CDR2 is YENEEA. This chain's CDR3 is CASSLLASGVQYF. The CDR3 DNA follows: TGTGCCAGCAGCTTACTAGCTAGCGGGGTTCAGTACTTC.

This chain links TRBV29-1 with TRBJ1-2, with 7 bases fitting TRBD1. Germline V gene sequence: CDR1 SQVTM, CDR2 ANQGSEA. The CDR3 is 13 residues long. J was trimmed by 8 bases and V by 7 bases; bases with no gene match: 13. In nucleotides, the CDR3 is TGCAGCGGAGGACAGGTTCTAGGGGAGGGCTACACCTTC. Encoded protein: CSGGQVLGEGYTF.

The CDR3, as DNA: TGTGCCAGTAGTATGGGGGCCTTTGTAAGTTGGAACTATGGCTACACCTTC. Protein product: CASSMGAFVSWNYGYTF. The chain combines TRBV19 with TRBJ1-2, with a possible D match to TRBD1 (6 bases). The V gene's germline CDR1 is LNHDA and CDR2 SQIVND (reference sequence). The CDR3 is 17 residues long. Trimming left V 3 bases short and J 2 bases short, with 19 bases between.

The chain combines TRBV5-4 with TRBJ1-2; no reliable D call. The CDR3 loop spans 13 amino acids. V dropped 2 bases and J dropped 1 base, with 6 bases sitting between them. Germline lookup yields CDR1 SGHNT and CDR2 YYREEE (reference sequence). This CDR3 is CASSFGDNYGYTF. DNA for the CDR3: TGTGCCAGCAGCTTCGGAGATAACTATGGCTACACCTTC.

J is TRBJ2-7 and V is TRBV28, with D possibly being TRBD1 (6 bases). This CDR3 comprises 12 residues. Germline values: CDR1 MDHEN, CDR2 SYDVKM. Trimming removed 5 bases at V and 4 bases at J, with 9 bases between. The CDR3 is CASSRRGYEQYV. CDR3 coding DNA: TGTGCCAGCAGTCGCAGGGGTTACGAGCAGTACGTC.

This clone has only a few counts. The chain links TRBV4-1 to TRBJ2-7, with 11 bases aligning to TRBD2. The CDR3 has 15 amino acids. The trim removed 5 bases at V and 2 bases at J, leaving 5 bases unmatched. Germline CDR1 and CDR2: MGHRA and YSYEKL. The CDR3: CASSLAGGQAYEQYV. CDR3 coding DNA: TGCGCCAGCAGCTTAGCGGGAGGGCAAGCCTACGAGCAGTACGTC.

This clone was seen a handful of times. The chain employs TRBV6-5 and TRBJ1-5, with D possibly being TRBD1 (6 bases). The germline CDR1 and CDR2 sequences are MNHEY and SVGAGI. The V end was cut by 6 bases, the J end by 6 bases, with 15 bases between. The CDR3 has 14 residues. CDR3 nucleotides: TGTGCCAGCAGGCCTGAGGGGGTTTCTCAGCCCCAGCATTTT. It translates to CASRPEGVSQPQHF.

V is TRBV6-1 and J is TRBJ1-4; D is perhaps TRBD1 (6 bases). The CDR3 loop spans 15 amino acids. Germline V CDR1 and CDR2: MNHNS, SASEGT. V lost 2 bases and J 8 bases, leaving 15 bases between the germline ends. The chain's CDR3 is CASSEKFGGREKLFF. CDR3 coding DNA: TGTGCCAGCAGTGAAAAGTTTGGGGGCAGGGAAAAACTGTTTTTT.

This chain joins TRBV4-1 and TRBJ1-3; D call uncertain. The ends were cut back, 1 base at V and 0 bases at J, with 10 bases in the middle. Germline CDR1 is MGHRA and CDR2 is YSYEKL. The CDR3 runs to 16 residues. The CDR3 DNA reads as TGCGCCAGCAGCCAAGCAATGCAGGCCTCTGGAAACACCATATATTTT. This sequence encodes CASSQAMQASGNTIYF.

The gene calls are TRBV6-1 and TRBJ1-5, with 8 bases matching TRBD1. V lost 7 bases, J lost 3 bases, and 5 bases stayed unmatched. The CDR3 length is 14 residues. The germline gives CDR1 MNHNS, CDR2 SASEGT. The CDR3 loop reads CASNPGGFNQPQHF. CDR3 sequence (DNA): TGTGCCAGCAATCCAGGGGGCTTCAATCAGCCCCAGCATTTT.

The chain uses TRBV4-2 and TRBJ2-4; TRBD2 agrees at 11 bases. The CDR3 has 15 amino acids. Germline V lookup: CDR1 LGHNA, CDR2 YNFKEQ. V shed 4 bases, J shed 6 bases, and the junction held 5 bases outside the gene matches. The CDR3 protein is CASSPVAGGGNIQYF. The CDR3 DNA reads TGTGCCAGCAGCCCTGTAGCGGGAGGGGGAAACATTCAGTACTTC.